Given below is one T cell receptor beta chain in context. The germline V gene encodes CDR1 SGHDN and CDR2 FVKESK. The CDR3 has 16 amino acids. The germline V and J ends were trimmed by 1 base and 4 bases, with 15 bases remaining between them. In Cohort 3, a recovered donor had either two negative PCRs, clearance, or symptom resolution. The data originate from a study of blood T cell repertoires in COVID-19. About the research overall: The United States, Italy and Spain provided the acute and convalescent COVID-19 samples. The analysed material was cDNA or gDNA that came from T cells, B-cell-depleted T cells, or PBMCs.

The table came from immunoSEQ multiplex PCR; TCRdb's copy has only in-frame clones and leaves some out. The sample carries hundreds of thousands of clones, 70% to 90% recorded once. The genes are TRBV14 and TRBJ2-3; a weak D match, TRBD1 (5 bases). This TCR was recovered from a man aged 35 to 55 who had recovered from COVID-19. Source material: PBMCs or T cells enriched from blood (not recorded which). The CDR3 sequence is CASSQARAGWADTQYF. The DNA for the CDR3 is TGTGCCAGCAGCCAAGCCAGGGCAGGATGGGCAGATACGCAGTATTTT.